These 3 T cell receptor beta chains originate from one sample sequenced in a study of patients and donors after allogeneic stem cell transplantation. MiXCR, run by TCRdb on the RT-PCR reads, gives a single entry per CDR3 protein. In the table there are about 230,000 distinct CDR3 sequences, over 12% of which are singletons. The sequenced material came from blood, either unsorted or a sorted T cell fraction (not recorded which). The receptors originated from a human donor who was either an allogeneic HSCT recipient or a stem cell or donor lymphocyte infusion donor (not recorded which). It is not recorded whose cells these are; they may come from a transplant donor.

The gene calls are TRBV30 and TRBJ2-1; D not resolved. This CDR3 is 11 amino acids long. In germline, CDR1 is GTSNPN, CDR2 SVGIG (reference sequence). Trimming left V 0 bases short and J 10 bases short, with 7 bases between. CDR3 residues: CAWSVSREQFF. The CDR3 nucleotides read TGTGCCTGGAGTGTTTCACGAGAGCAGTTCTTC.

There are a few counts of this clonotype. V is TRBV9 and J is TRBJ2-1; 8 bases match TRBD1. After removal of 0 bases from V and 9 bases from J, the junction contained 5 bases not matched to a gene. CDR3 length equals 14 residues. Germline V gene lookup returns CDR1 SGDLS and CDR2 YYNGEE. In DNA, the CDR3 is TGTGCCAGCAGCGTAGCGGCAGGGGGCAGTGAGCAGTTCTTC. Translating gives CASSVAAGGSEQFF.

This clonotype was seen many times. This chain links TRBV7-3 with TRBJ2-7; TRBD1 is a possible D gene (6 bases). The CDR3 contains 17 residues. Germline V gene sequence: CDR1 SGHTA, CDR2 FQGTGA. Trimming took off 5 bases at V and 5 bases at J, with 25 bases between the two ends. The chain's CDR3 is CASSKTDRFSNSDEQYF. The DNA of the CDR3 is TGTGCCAGCAGCAAAACCGACAGGTTCAGTAATAGCGACGAGCAGTACTTC.